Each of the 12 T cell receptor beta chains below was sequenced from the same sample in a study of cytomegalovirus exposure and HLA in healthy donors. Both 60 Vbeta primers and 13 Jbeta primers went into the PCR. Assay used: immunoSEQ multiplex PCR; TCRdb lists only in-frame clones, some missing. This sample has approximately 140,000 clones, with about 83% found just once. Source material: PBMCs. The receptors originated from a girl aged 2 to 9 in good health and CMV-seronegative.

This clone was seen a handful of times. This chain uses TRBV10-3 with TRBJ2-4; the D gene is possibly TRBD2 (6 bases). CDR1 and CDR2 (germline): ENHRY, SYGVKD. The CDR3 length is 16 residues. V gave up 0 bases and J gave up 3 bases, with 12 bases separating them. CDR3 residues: CAISESESGVKNIQYF. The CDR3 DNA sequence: TGTGCCATCAGTGAGTCGGAGTCGGGAGTCAAAAACATTCAGTACTTC.

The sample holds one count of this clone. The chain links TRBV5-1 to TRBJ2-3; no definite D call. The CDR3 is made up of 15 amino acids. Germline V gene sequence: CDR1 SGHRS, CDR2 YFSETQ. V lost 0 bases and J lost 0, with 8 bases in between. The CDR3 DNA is TGCGCCAGCAGCTTGGTGGCTAGTAGCACAGATACGCAGTATTTT. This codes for CASSLVASSTDTQYF. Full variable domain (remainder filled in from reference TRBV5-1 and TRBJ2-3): KAGVTQTPRYLIKTRGQQVTLSCSPISGHRSVSWYQQTPGQGLQFLFEYFSETQRNKGNFPGRFSGRQFSNSRSEMNVSTLELGDSALYLCASSLVASSTDTQYFGPGTRLTVL.

Here the CDR3 DNA reads TGTGCCAGCAGCTCGACAGCGACGGGTGAAAAACTGTTTTTT. Encoded protein: CASSSTATGEKLFF. The rearrangement uses TRBV5-6 and TRBJ1-4; the D gene is possibly TRBD1 (5 bases). Germline CDR1 SGHDT, CDR2 YYEEEE. The V and J ends lost 3 bases and 7 bases respectively, with 13 bases between them. The CDR3 runs to 14 residues.

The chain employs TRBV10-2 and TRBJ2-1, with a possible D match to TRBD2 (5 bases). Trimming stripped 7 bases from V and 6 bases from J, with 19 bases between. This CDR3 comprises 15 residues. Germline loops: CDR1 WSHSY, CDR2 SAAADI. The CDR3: CASKRGLSPLNEQFF. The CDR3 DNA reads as TGCGCCAGCAAACGAGGGCTATCCCCTCTCAATGAGCAGTTCTTC.

CDR3 DNA sequence: TGTGCCAGCAGCTTAGACAGGGTCAATGAGCAGTTCTTC. Translating gives CASSLDRVNEQFF. This chain uses TRBV11-3 with TRBJ2-1; a weak D match, TRBD1 (5 bases). The CDR3 extends over 13 amino acids. Trimming left V 0 bases short and J 6 bases short, with 6 bases between. The V gene's germline CDR1 is SGHNT and CDR2 YENEEA.

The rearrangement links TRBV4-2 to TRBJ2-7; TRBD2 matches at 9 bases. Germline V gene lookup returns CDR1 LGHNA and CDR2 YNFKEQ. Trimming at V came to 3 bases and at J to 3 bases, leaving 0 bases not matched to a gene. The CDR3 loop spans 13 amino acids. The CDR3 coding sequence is TGTGCCAGCAGCCAGCGGGGGGGCTACGAGCAGTACTTC. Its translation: CASSQRGGYEQYF.

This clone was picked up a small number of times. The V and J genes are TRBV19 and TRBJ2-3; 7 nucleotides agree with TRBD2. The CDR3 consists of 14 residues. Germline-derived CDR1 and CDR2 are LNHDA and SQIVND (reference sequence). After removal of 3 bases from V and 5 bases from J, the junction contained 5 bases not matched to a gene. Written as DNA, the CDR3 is TGTGCCAGTAGTATCCGCGGGGGAATAGATACGCAGTATTTT. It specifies CASSIRGGIDTQYF.

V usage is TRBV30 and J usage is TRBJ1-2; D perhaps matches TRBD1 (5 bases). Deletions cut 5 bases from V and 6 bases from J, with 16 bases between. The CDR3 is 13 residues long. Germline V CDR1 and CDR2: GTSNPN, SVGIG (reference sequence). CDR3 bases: TGTGCCTGGGTGACCGGACACCTCCATGGCTACACCTTC. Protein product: CAWVTGHLHGYTF.

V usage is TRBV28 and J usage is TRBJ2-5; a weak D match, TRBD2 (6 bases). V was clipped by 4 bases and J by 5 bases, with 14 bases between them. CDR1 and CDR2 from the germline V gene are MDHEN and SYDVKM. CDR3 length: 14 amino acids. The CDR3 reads CASSYRGERETQYF. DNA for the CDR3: TGTGCCAGCAGTTACCGCGGGGAGCGGGAGACCCAGTACTTC.

The CDR3 sequence: CASSPRQANQPQHF. The CDR3 coding sequence is TGTGCCAGCAGCCCTCGACAGGCGAATCAGCCCCAGCATTTT. The chain employs TRBV7-6 and TRBJ1-5; weak D call: TRBD1 (6 bases). CDR1 and CDR2 (germline): SGHVS, FNYEAQ. Between the trimmed V and J ends, which lost 5 bases and 4 bases, there was a span of 12 bases. The CDR3 loop spans 14 amino acids.

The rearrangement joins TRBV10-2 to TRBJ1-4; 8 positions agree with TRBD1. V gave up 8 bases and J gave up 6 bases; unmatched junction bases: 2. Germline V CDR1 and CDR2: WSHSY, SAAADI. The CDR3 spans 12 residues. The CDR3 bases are TGCGCCAGCCGGGACAGGCATGAAAAACTGTTTTTT. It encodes CASRDRHEKLFF.

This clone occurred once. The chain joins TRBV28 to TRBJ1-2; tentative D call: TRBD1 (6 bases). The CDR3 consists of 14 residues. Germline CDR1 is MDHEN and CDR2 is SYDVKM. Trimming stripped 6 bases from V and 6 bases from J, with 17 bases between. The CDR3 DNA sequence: TGTGCCAGCAGAATAGCCAGGGGTCTGAATGGCTACACCTTC. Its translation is CASRIARGLNGYTF.